This TCR beta chain was profiled in a study of cytomegalovirus exposure and HLA in healthy donors. On the study more broadly: An earlier analysis found 120 million or so unique TCR beta sequences from approximately 200 million T cells. Study observations and caveats: A further, later analysis showed that HLA-associated TCR beta chains (compared with equally common others) were more clonally expanded.

Germline-derived CDR1 and CDR2 are MNHNY and SVGAGI (reference sequence). The ends lost 0 bases at V and 8 bases at J; junction bases unmatched: 12. This CDR3 comprises 16 residues. For this clone: Its antigen is still unknown.

The PCR employed 60 Vbeta primers together with 13 Jbeta primers. Some clones are missing from TCRdb's copy, which holds only in-frame ones; the method was immunoSEQ multiplex PCR. This sample has roughly 80,000 clones, with roughly 81% found just once. The clonotype was recovered from a woman between 25 and 40 years old in good health and CMV-seronegative. The sequencing sample was made of PBMCs. V and J are TRBV6-6 and TRBJ1-1, with 7 nucleotides matching TRBD1. CDR3 sequence reads: CASSYSRTFGTEEAFF. CDR3 DNA: TGTGCCAGCAGTTACTCCCGCACGTTTGGGACAGAGGAAGCTTTCTTT.